These T cell receptor beta chains were read from a single sample in a study of T cell responses to AZD1222 COVID-19 vaccine. Clones were sequenced by immunoSEQ multiplex PCR, and TCRdb holds only the in-frame ones, with some missing. In the table there are about 140,000 clones, more than 85% of which are singletons. Sequences were derived from peripheral blood, sampled on day 0 of AZD1222 vaccination. The receptors were sampled from an adult in good health. Both conserved end residues are part of each CDR3. D genes are given only for firm matches. Clone size appears in some rows only: once, few, many, or a class for an expanded clone.

size	J	D	V	DNA	CDR3
NA	TRBJ1-2	NA	TRBV6-5	TGTGCCAGCAGTCGGACAATGGGGTATGGCTACACCTTC	CASSRTMGYGYTF
NA	TRBJ2-2	NA	TRBV5-1	TGCGCCACCCGCCGGGACGTCGGGGAGCTGTTTTTT	CATRRDVGELFF
NA	TRBJ2-5	NA	TRBV9	TGTGCCAGCAGCCTCCAGGGGCGGGGCTCATTGGAGACCCAGTACTTC	CASSLQGRGSLETQYF
NA	TRBJ2-2	NA	TRBV9	TGTGCCAGCAGCGTAGAGTCCGGGGACTACACCGGGGAGCTGTTTTTT	CASSVESGDYTGELFF
once	TRBJ2-1	TRBD2	TRBV5-1	TGCGCCAGCAGCTTGAGCGCCGGGAGGGCCTCCAGTGAGCAGTTCTTC	CASSLSAGRASSEQFF
NA	TRBJ2-5	TRBD2	TRBV11-3	TGTGCCAGCAGCGGGACTAGCGGCAATATCCAAGAGACCCAGTACTTC	CASSGTSGNIQETQYF
NA	TRBJ1-2	NA	TRBV15	TGTGCCACCAGCAGGGATCGACTTAGCGGCTACACCTTC	CATSRDRLSGYTF
once	TRBJ2-3	NA	TRBV27	TGTGCCAGCAGTCCCCAAGGGGAGCCCACATATAGAGATACGCAGTATTTT	CASSPQGEPTYRDTQYF
NA	TRBJ2-7	TRBD2	TRBV4-1	TGCGCCAGCAGCTACGAAGCGGGAAACGAGCAGTACTTC	CASSYEAGNEQYF
NA	TRBJ1-6	NA	TRBV27	TGTGCCAGCAGTTTGGGGCAGGCCAGAAATTCACCCCTCCACTTT	CASSLGQARNSPLHF
once	TRBJ2-7	TRBD2	TRBV4-1	TGCGCCAGCAGCCAAGAACAACTAGCGGGAAACGAGCAGTACTTC	CASSQEQLAGNEQYF
NA	TRBJ2-7	NA	TRBV24-1	TGTGCCACCAGTGATTCAACGGCGGCCTACGAGCAGTACTTC	CATSDSTAAYEQYF
once	TRBJ2-2	TRBD1	TRBV29-1	TGCAGCGTTGGGACAGGAATCACCGGGGAGCTGTTTTTT	CSVGTGITGELFF
NA	TRBJ1-5	NA	TRBV5-4	TGTGCCAGCAGCTTGGAGGGAGTCAATCAGCCCCAGCATTTT	CASSLEGVNQPQHF
NA	TRBJ1-5	NA	TRBV28	TGTGCCAGCAGTCCTATTGGGTGGGGGTTTGACAATCAGCCCCAGCATTTT	CASSPIGWGFDNQPQHF
NA	TRBJ1-4	NA	TRBV7-2	TGTGCTGCAACCTCATACGAGGGCGTGGGAACAACTAATGAAAAACTGTTTTTT	CAATSYEGVGTTNEKLFF
NA	TRBJ2-7	TRBD1	TRBV15	TGTGCCACCAGTCATGACAGGGGGCTTAACGAGCAGTACTTC	CATSHDRGLNEQYF
NA	TRBJ1-2	NA	TRBV28	TGTGCCAGCAGAGGGCCCGGGGTGGGTGGCTACACCTTC	CASRGPGVGGYTF
once	TRBJ2-7	NA	TRBV7-2	TGTGCCAGCAGCTTAGCGTTGAGGAGCTCCTACGAGCAGTACTTC	CASSLALRSSYEQYF
NA	TRBJ2-7	NA	TRBV14	TGTGCCAGCAGCCAAGATCTAGTTCGTAACGAGCAGTACTTC	CASSQDLVRNEQYF
NA	TRBJ1-3	NA	TRBV30	TGTGCCTGGAGTTTGGGGACAACTGGAAACACCATATATTTT	CAWSLGTTGNTIYF
NA	TRBJ2-7	TRBD2	TRBV4-1	TGCGCCAGCAGCCAAGCCCCCGGGGGGGATCCCTACGAGCAGTACTTC	CASSQAPGGDPYEQYF